The clone carrying this T cell receptor beta chain was found a few times. Its antigen remains unidentified. Compared with germline, one end of the junction differs, possibly owing to a read error. The data are from a study of human T cells and chemical hapten exposure. For the study at large: Cases of alopecia areata, totalis or universalis occurred in a predominantly female patient group. Per-sample TCR yields varied mainly from small pooled library volume differences.

Sample time point: patch test 1, 2 weeks after DPC sensitization. The sample's treatment: therapeutic diphenylcyclopropenone sensitization with weekly scalp DPC. Looked up from germline, CDR1 is LGHDT and CDR2 is YNNKEL (reference sequence). The CDR3 consists of 15 residues. Study-wide results and caveats: DPC sensitization produced no change in TCRs with frequency above 1 in 1000.

TCRdb redid the calling of the RACE reads with MiXCR, one entry per CDR3 protein. The table records approximately 110,000 distinct CDR3 sequences, about 11% of them present only once. This TCR came from a middle-aged woman with alopecia areata. Some clones in this sample may be carry-over from other donors' samples. The rearrangement uses TRBV3-1 and TRBJ2-7, with 9 bases fitting TRBD2. Sequenced material: whole blood, taken in connection with sensitization to the hapten diphenylcyclopropenone (DPC). CDR3 DNA sequence: TGTGCCAGCACCCAAGCACTAGCGGGTCCCAGCGAGCAGTACTTC. Its protein product is CASTQALAGPSEQYF.